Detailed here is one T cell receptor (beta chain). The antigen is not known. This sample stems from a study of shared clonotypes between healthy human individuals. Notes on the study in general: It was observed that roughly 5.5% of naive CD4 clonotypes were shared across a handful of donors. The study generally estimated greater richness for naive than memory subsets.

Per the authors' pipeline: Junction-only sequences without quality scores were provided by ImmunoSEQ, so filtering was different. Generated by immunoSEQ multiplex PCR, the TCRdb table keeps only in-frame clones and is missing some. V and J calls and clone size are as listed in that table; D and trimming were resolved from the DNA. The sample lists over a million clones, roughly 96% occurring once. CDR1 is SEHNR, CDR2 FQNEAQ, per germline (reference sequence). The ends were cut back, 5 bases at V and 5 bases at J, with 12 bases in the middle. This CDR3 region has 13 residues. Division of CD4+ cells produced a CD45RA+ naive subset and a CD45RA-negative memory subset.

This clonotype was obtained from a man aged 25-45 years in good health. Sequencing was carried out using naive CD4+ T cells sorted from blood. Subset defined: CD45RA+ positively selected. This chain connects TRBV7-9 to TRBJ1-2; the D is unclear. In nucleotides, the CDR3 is TGTGCCAGCAGCCAGCCTTCAGAATATGGCTACACCTTC. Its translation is CASSQPSEYGYTF. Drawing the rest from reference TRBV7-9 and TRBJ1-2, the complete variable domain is DTGVSQNPRHKITKRGQNVTFRCDPISEHNRLYWYRQTLGQGPEFLTYFQNEAQLEKSRLLSDRFSAERPKGSFSTLEIQRTEQGDSAMYLCASSQPSEYGYTFGSGTRLTVV.